This T cell receptor beta chain is from a study of blood T cell repertoires in COVID-19. Study-wide context: T cells, B-cell-depleted T cells, or PBMCs provided the cDNA or gDNA that served as material.

Germline V lookup: CDR1 MNHEY, CDR2 SVGAGI. This CDR3 is 14 amino acids long. J gave up 6 bases and V 0 bases, and 4 bases lay outside the gene matches. This clone came up once. Using immunoSEQ multiplex PCR, the repertoire was profiled, and TCRdb retains in-frame clones only, with some absent. This table has over 150,000 clones, around 87% appearing once. The TCR originated in a young woman who had recovered from COVID-19. The sample was peripheral blood. The V and J genes are TRBV6-5 and TRBJ2-7; 8 nucleotides line up with TRBD1. The CDR3 is CASSYSPGGVEQYF. The CDR3 DNA sequence: TGTGCCAGCAGTTACTCGCCAGGGGGCGTCGAGCAGTACTTC.